Sequencing of this T cell receptor (beta chain) was carried out in a study of blood T cells in healthy people across ages. Study-wide results and caveats: TCR beta diversity correlated strongly with naive T cell percentage. Donor CMV status, an unknown factor, possibly confounded changes in expanded clonotypes.

About this clonotype: Its antigen remains unidentified.

This CDR3 is 14 amino acids long. V dropped 1 base and J dropped 4 bases, with 5 bases sitting between them. Combining a sample-barcoded 5' primer with a J-beta primer mix, a second PCR ran for roughly 7 to 12 cycles. TCRdb reprocessed the 5' RACE reads via MiXCR and lists one record per CDR3 protein. The sample shows approximately 780,000 distinct CDR3 sequences, roughly 25% of them seen only once. These records were also assigned to another study, of T cells of mothers and their children. That paper states: There were over 9.5 million TCR beta CDR3 reads from each mother and about 3 million from each child.

Specimen: blood. The chain has TRBV12-3 or TRBV12-4 and TRBJ2-6, with D hard to call. This receptor was taken from a boy aged 5-17 years in good health. CDR3 protein: CASSLVDGANVLTF. For the CDR3, the DNA is TGTGCCAGCAGTTTAGTGGACGGGGCCAACGTCCTGACTTTC.